The next 27 T cell receptor beta chains were all read from a single sample in a study of blood T cell repertoires in COVID-19. The assay was immunoSEQ multiplex PCR, and TCRdb's table has in-frame clones only and misses some. The sample carries roughly 220,000 clones, 80% to 90% recorded once. Sequencing was done on a sample of peripheral blood. Every receptor here comes from a woman older than 75 with COVID-19, enrolled during active disease.

The chain is built from TRBV5-1 and TRBJ1-6; perhaps TRBD1 as D (5 bases). V lost 3 bases and J lost 5, with 12 bases in between. The germline V gene encodes CDR1 SGHRS and CDR2 YFSETQ. The CDR3 has 15 residues. Here the CDR3 DNA reads TGCGCCAGCAGCTCTAGCACGGGGGATAATTCACCCCTCCACTTT. Its translation is CASSSSTGDNSPLHF.

The V gene is TRBV12-3 or TRBV12-4, the J gene TRBJ1-5; D may be TRBD1 (5 bases). The CDR3 consists of 13 residues. Trimming took off 5 bases at V and 1 base at J, with 6 bases between the two ends. The CDR3 sequence: CASSRQSNQPQHF. The DNA of the CDR3 is TGTGCCAGCAGTCGACAGAGCAATCAGCCCCAGCATTTT.

The chain links TRBV6-5 to TRBJ2-7; no reliable D call. Germline V lookup: CDR1 MNHEY, CDR2 SVGAGI. Deletions cut 4 bases from V and 1 base from J, with 11 bases between. The CDR3 extends over 14 amino acids. The CDR3 nucleotides read TGTGCCAGCAGTTCACCGAAACTTTCCTACGAGCAGTACTTC. Its protein product is CASSSPKLSYEQYF.

The chain carries TRBV27 and TRBJ1-5; possible D gene TRBD1, 5 bases. Germline values: CDR1 MNHEY, CDR2 SMNVEV (reference sequence). The CDR3 runs to 15 residues. Trimming removed 10 bases from V and 0 bases from J, with 16 bases in between. In DNA form, the CDR3 reads TGTGCCACCAAACCCCAAGGGGATAGCAATCAGCCCCAGCATTTT. Protein: CATKPQGDSNQPQHF.

The chain carries TRBV6-2 or TRBV6-3 and TRBJ2-6; TRBD1 matches 8 bases. V shed 6 bases and J 0 bases; nucleotides not matched to a gene: 7. Germline values: CDR1 MNHEY, CDR2 SVGEGT. The CDR3 sequence is 17 residues long. The CDR3 DNA sequence: TGTGCCAGCAGCCCTACCCAGGGGGCCTCTGGGGCCAACGTCCTGACTTTC. Amino acids: CASSPTQGASGANVLTF.

The V and J genes are TRBV13 and TRBJ2-1, with 9 nucleotides matching TRBD2. The CDR3 is made up of 18 amino acids. The germline CDR1 and CDR2 sequences are PRHDT and FYEKMQ (reference sequence). V was pared by 5 bases and J by 3 bases, with 14 bases of the junction left unmatched. CDR3 sequence: CASSSRRRAGGLYNEQFF. Written as DNA, the CDR3 is TGTGCCAGCAGCAGCAGGAGGCGAGCGGGGGGACTCTACAATGAGCAGTTCTTC.

The chain couples TRBV19 to TRBJ1-3, with D uncertain. Germline-derived CDR1 and CDR2 are LNHDA and SQIVND (reference sequence). The CDR3 runs to 16 residues. V gave up 6 bases and J gave up 0 bases, with 15 bases separating them. As DNA, the CDR3 is TGTGCCAGTAGCCTGTTGCTTGGGCACTCTGGAAACACCATATATTTT. This codes for CASSLLLGHSGNTIYF.

The rearrangement uses TRBV29-1 and TRBJ1-2; 9 positions match TRBD1. CDR1 SQVTM and CDR2 ANQGSEA come from the germline V gene. Germline trimming cut 7 bases from V and 3 bases from J; bases unmatched to any gene: 3. This CDR3 contains 12 residues. The CDR3 DNA is TGCAGCGCTAGGACAGGGGACTATGGCTACACCTTC. The encoded protein is CSARTGDYGYTF.

This clone was recorded once. The rearrangement uses TRBV2 and TRBJ2-3; D ambiguous. V was clipped by 2 bases and J by 4 bases, with 7 bases between them. This CDR3 region has 13 residues. The germline gives CDR1 SNHLY, CDR2 FYNNEI. The CDR3 sequence is CASSESYPDTQYF. The CDR3 DNA sequence: TGTGCCAGCAGTGAATCCTACCCAGATACGCAGTATTTT.

The chain couples TRBV6-5 to TRBJ2-5; D remains ambiguous. Germline CDR1 and CDR2: MNHEY and SVGAGI. The CDR3 sequence is 13 residues long. Trimming shortened V by 5 bases and J by 5 bases, and 12 bases separated the two germline ends. CDR3 nucleotides: TGTGCCAGCAGTCGGTCGCAGGCCGAGACCCAGTACTTC. Translated: CASSRSQAETQYF.

The rearrangement links TRBV5-1 to TRBJ2-5; 10 nucleotides agree with TRBD1. Germline-derived CDR1 and CDR2 are SGHRS and YFSETQ. The CDR3 is 16 amino acids. V shed 0 bases and J 4 bases; nucleotides not matched to a gene: 6. CDR3 loop: CASSLEQGQGLETQYF. In DNA form, the CDR3 reads TGCGCCAGCAGCTTGGAACAGGGACAGGGGCTAGAGACCCAGTACTTC.

The chain is built from TRBV5-5 and TRBJ1-4; the D is unclear. V shed 0 bases and J shed 2 bases, with 11 bases lying between them. This CDR3 spans 16 amino acids. Germline assignment: CDR1 SGHKS and CDR2 YYEKEE (reference sequence). CDR3 loop: CASSLGLGGTNEKLFF. The CDR3 nucleotides read TGTGCCAGCAGCTTGGGACTCGGTGGCACTAATGAAAAACTGTTTTTT. Complete variable domain (other parts from reference TRBV5-5 and TRBJ1-4): DAGVTQSPTHLIKTRGQQVTLRCSPISGHKSVSWYQQVLGQGPQFIFQYYEKEERGRGNFPDRFSARQFPNYSSELNVNALLLGDSALYLCASSLGLGGTNEKLFFGSGTQLSVL.

The table lists this clone with a count of one. The chain employs TRBV27 and TRBJ1-6, with no clear D. This CDR3 comprises 15 residues. CDR1 MNHEY and CDR2 SMNVEV come from the germline V gene (reference sequence). V lost 0 bases and J lost 4, with 7 bases in between. This CDR3 reads CASSLSGDYNSPLHF. In DNA form, the CDR3 reads TGTGCCAGCAGTTTATCGGGAGATTATAATTCACCCCTCCACTTT.

The chain links TRBV18 to TRBJ2-3; 8 bases are shared with TRBD1. Germline V gene lookup returns CDR1 KGHSH and CDR2 LQKENI. V was clipped by 4 bases and J by 1 base; unmatched bases: 4. The CDR3 spans 15 residues. CDR3 residues: CASSHRGRGTDTQYF. The CDR3 coding sequence is TGTGCCAGCTCACACAGGGGGAGAGGCACAGATACGCAGTATTTT.

This clone was seen just once. V usage is TRBV12-5 and J usage is TRBJ2-7, with 7 bases identical to TRBD1. The CDR3 sequence is 14 residues long. V lost 1 base and J lost 5; bases outside the gene matches: 5. In germline, CDR1 is LGHNT, CDR2 FRNRAP. The DNA for the CDR3 is TGTGCTAGTGGTTTGGGCAGGGGGAGTAACGAGCAGTACTTC. Translated: CASGLGRGSNEQYF. The whole variable domain, filled in from reference TRBV12-5 and TRBJ2-7, reads DARVTQTPRHKVTEMGQEVTMRCQPILGHNTVFWYRQTMMQGLELLAYFRNRAPLDDSGMPKDRFSAEMPDATLATLKIQPSEPRDSAVYFCASGLGRGSNEQYFGPGTRLTVT.

The CDR3 loop is CASSQDDGITEAFF. The CDR3 DNA is TGTGCCAGCAGCCAAGATGACGGGATCACTGAAGCTTTCTTT. The chain combines TRBV14 with TRBJ1-1; D is unclear. Between the trimmed V and J ends, which lost 0 bases and 4 bases, there was a span of 9 bases. The CDR3 runs to 14 residues. Per the germline V gene, CDR1 is SGHDN and CDR2 is FVKESK.

This clone appeared once. This chain links TRBV14 with TRBJ2-2; D is perhaps TRBD1 (5 bases). Germline CDR1 SGHDN, CDR2 FVKESK. The CDR3 is made up of 13 amino acids. Trimming shortened V by 4 bases and J by 10 bases, and 13 bases separated the two germline ends. The CDR3 reads CASSRPQGKELFF. The CDR3 nucleotides are TGTGCCAGCAGCCGGCCCCAGGGAAAGGAGCTGTTTTTT.

The rearrangement joins TRBV11-2 to TRBJ2-3; perhaps TRBD2 as D (8 bases). With 4 bases removed from V and 0 bases from J, the gap between germline ends came to 23 bases. CDR3 length: 19 amino acids. Germline loops: CDR1 SGHAT, CDR2 FQNNGV. CDR3 nucleotides: TGTGCCAGCAGCTCCGGGGACAGACTAGCGCGAGCTAGCACAGATACGCAGTATTTT. Translation gives CASSSGDRLARASTDTQYF.

The chain recombines TRBV29-1 with TRBJ1-1; maybe TRBD1 (5 bases). The ends were cut back, 5 bases at V and 7 bases at J, with 11 bases in the middle. CDR1 and CDR2 from the germline V gene are SQVTM and ANQGSEA. This CDR3 is 11 amino acids long. Here the CDR3 reads CSVWTYGEAFF. The CDR3 DNA reads TGCAGCGTTTGGACATACGGTGAAGCTTTCTTT.

The J gene is TRBJ1-2, the V gene TRBV6-6; TRBD1 might be the D (6 bases). V was clipped by 6 bases and J by 6 bases, with 14 bases between them. The CDR3 loop spans 13 amino acids. Germline CDR1 and CDR2: MNHNY and SVGAGI (reference sequence). The CDR3 is CASSPQGGHGYTF. CDR3 coding DNA: TGTGCCAGCAGCCCACAGGGCGGGCATGGCTACACCTTC.

The chain is built from TRBV29-1 and TRBJ1-5; possible D gene TRBD1, 6 bases. Germline V gives CDR1 SQVTM, CDR2 ANQGSEA. CDR3 length: 15 amino acids. The V end was cut by 6 bases, the J end by 0 bases, with 15 bases between. CDR3 nucleotide sequence: TGCAGCGTCCCTGGGGGCCCCTATAGCAATCAGCCCCAGCATTTT. As protein: CSVPGGPYSNQPQHF.

The rearrangement uses TRBV7-9 and TRBJ1-1; 8 bases fit TRBD1. The V segment lost 5 bases and the J segment 3 bases; nucleotides outside the gene matches: 5. The CDR3 has 14 amino acids. The germline gives CDR1 SEHNR, CDR2 FQNEAQ (reference sequence). Here the CDR3 reads CASSLQGEYTEAFF. CDR3 DNA sequence: TGTGCCAGCAGCCTACAGGGGGAATACACTGAAGCTTTCTTT.

This chain links TRBV18 with TRBJ1-2; 10 bases are a match to TRBD1. The CDR3 consists of 14 residues. Germline-derived CDR1 and CDR2 are KGHSH and LQKENI. The V and J ends lost 6 bases and 2 bases, in that order; junction bases with no gene match: 3. The CDR3 bases are TGTGCCAGCTCCCTGGGACAGGGGAACTATGGCTACACCTTC. Translating it yields CASSLGQGNYGYTF.

The V gene is TRBV7-9, the J gene TRBJ2-5; D call uncertain. There are 11 residues in the CDR3. CDR1 is SEHNR, CDR2 FQNEAQ, per germline (reference sequence). V dropped 5 bases and J dropped 6 bases, with 7 bases sitting between them. The CDR3 protein is CASSLQKTQYF. In nucleotides, the CDR3 is TGTGCCAGCAGCCTCCAGAAGACCCAGTACTTC.

A single count supports this clone. Other DNA sequences in the same sample also yield this CDR3. The rearrangement uses TRBV7-2 and TRBJ1-3; no definite D call. Germline-derived CDR1 and CDR2 are SGHTA and FQGNSA. The CDR3 contains 12 residues. V lost 4 bases to trimming and J lost 3 bases, with 4 bases between them. The CDR3 nucleotides are TGTGCCAGCAGCTCTTATGGAAACACCATATATTTT. It is translated as CASSSYGNTIYF.

The chain recombines TRBV6-1 with TRBJ1-2; D perhaps matches TRBD1 (5 bases). Trimming took 7 bases from V and 6 from J, leaving 21 bases between them. The V gene's germline CDR1 is MNHNS and CDR2 SASEGT. CDR3 length: 15 amino acids. The CDR3 region has the DNA TGTGCCAGCAAGGCCCGCGCCTTCAGGGCACATGGCTACACCTTC. Translated: CASKARAFRAHGYTF.

The J gene is TRBJ1-4, the V gene TRBV15; D not certain. Per the germline V gene, CDR1 is LNHNV and CDR2 is YYDKDF (reference sequence). This CDR3 contains 14 residues. With 4 bases removed from V and 5 bases from J, the gap between germline ends came to 11 bases. Here the CDR3 DNA reads TGTGCCACCAGCATGGGCTTTCAAAATGAAAAACTGTTTTTT. It is translated as CATSMGFQNEKLFF. The variable domain in full, with the rest retrieved from reference TRBV15 and TRBJ1-4, is DAMVIQNPRYQVTQFGKPVTLSCSQTLNHNVMYWYQQKSSQAPKLLFHYYDKDFNNEADTPDNFQSRRPNTSFCFLDIRSPGLGDTAMYLCATSMGFQNEKLFFGSGTQLSVL.